The 30 T cell receptor beta chains below all came from one sample that was sequenced in a study of cytomegalovirus exposure and HLA in healthy donors. Libraries were prepared by immunoSEQ multiplex PCR; TCRdb keeps only in-frame clonotypes and omits some of them. The repertoire holds about 65,000 clones, 92% seen once, with 1.3% in the top ten. The sequenced sample consisted of PBMCs. The receptors here all came from a woman aged 18-29 years in good health and CMV-seronegative.

The DNA of the CDR3 is TGTGCCAGCAGCCCCACCCGGGGTAGCTACGATGAAAAACTGTTTTTT. It yields the protein CASSPTRGSYDEKLFF. The chain recombines TRBV7-9 with TRBJ1-4; D gene unclear. The germline CDR1 and CDR2 sequences are SEHNR and FQNEAQ (reference sequence). V gave up 5 bases and J gave up 6 bases, with 19 bases separating them. The CDR3 totals 16 residues.

The V call is TRBV7-6, the J call TRBJ2-2; D is undetermined. V lost 2 bases and J lost 3, with 28 bases in between. Germline V gives CDR1 SGHVS, CDR2 FNYEAQ. The CDR3 contains 21 residues. The CDR3 DNA reads as TGTGCCAGCAGCTTATTTTTGCCACACACATACAGCTCAGAAGACACCGGGGAGCTGTTTTTT. Encoded protein: CASSLFLPHTYSSEDTGELFF.

The genes are TRBV7-2 and TRBJ2-7; the match to TRBD2 covers 11 bases. The CDR3 extends over 16 amino acids. The junction had 6 bases not matched to a gene; V was cut back by 4 bases and J by 1 base. Germline V gene sequence: CDR1 SGHTA, CDR2 FQGNSA. The CDR3 DNA reads TGTGCCAGCAGCTGGCTAGGGACTAGCGGTTCCTACGAGCAGTACTTC. Amino acid sequence: CASSWLGTSGSYEQYF.

The chain joins TRBV28 to TRBJ2-5; TRBD1 aligns across 8 bases. Trimming at V came to 5 bases and at J to 9 bases, leaving 14 bases not matched to a gene. CDR3 size: 15 residues. Germline CDR1 MDHEN, CDR2 SYDVKM. The CDR3 DNA is TGTGCCAGCAGTCCGAGCAGGGGGCCAGTCAGGGCCCAGTACTTC. As protein: CASSPSRGPVRAQYF.

J is TRBJ2-3 and V is TRBV2; D is perhaps TRBD2 (5 bases). This CDR3 region has 14 residues. Germline lookup yields CDR1 SNHLY and CDR2 FYNNEI. Trimming shortened V by 1 base and J by 5 bases, and 10 bases separated the two germline ends. The CDR3 nucleotides read TGTGCCAGCAGTGAAGACGAGGGTAGAGATACGCAGTATTTT. Protein product: CASSEDEGRDTQYF.

The V gene is TRBV6-1, the J gene TRBJ2-7; D may be TRBD2 (6 bases). Trimming left V 5 bases short and J 4 bases short, with 18 bases between. Germline V gene sequence: CDR1 MNHNS, CDR2 SASEGT. The CDR3 consists of 15 residues. CDR3 nucleotide sequence: TGTGCCAGCAGTCCACGGGGGTGGGCTGATTACGAGCAGTACTTC. It yields the protein CASSPRGWADYEQYF.

The rearrangement joins TRBV28 to TRBJ2-7; TRBD1 agrees at 10 bases. The CDR3 covers 14 residues. CDR1 is MDHEN and CDR2 is SYDVKM in the germline V gene. V lost 7 bases and J lost 8; bases outside the gene matches: 11. CDR3 in amino acids: CASTPDRGLFKQYF. The CDR3 DNA follows: TGTGCCAGCACACCCGACAGGGGGCTTTTTAAGCAGTACTTC.

This rearrangement joins TRBV9 to TRBJ1-1; D gene ambiguous. Germline CDR1 is SGDLS and CDR2 is YYNGEE. This CDR3 region has 13 residues. V lost 0 bases, J lost 0 bases, and 3 bases lay in between. CDR3: CASSVAVNTEAFF. The DNA for the CDR3 is TGTGCCAGCAGCGTAGCAGTGAACACTGAAGCTTTCTTT.

The chain uses TRBV6-1 and TRBJ2-2, with 7 bases identical to TRBD1. The CDR3 length is 14 residues. J gave up 9 bases and V 7 bases, and 11 bases lay outside the gene matches. The germline V gene encodes CDR1 MNHNS and CDR2 SASEGT. The DNA of the CDR3 is TGTGCCAGCAAGGGGACCAGGGGGAGCCGGGAGCTGTTTTTT. This codes for CASKGTRGSRELFF.

This chain joins TRBV7-9 and TRBJ1-1; D is ambiguous. V shed 4 bases and J shed 6 bases, with 18 bases lying between them. The CDR3 length is 15 residues. The germline gives CDR1 SEHNR, CDR2 FQNEAQ (reference sequence). DNA for the CDR3: TGTGCCAGCAGCTCCCGCTTTTTGTCAGGCGCTGAAGCTTTCTTT. It encodes CASSSRFLSGAEAFF.

This chain connects TRBV25-1 to TRBJ2-1; 13 positions agree with TRBD2. The trim removed 5 bases at V and 5 bases at J, leaving 9 bases unmatched. The V gene's germline CDR1 is MGHDK and CDR2 SYGVNS. CDR3 size: 17 residues. This CDR3 is CASSIDTSGRGHNEQFF. CDR3 DNA: TGTGCCAGCAGTATAGACACTAGCGGGAGGGGCCACAATGAGCAGTTCTTC. The whole variable domain, remainder taken from reference TRBV25-1 and TRBJ2-1, is EADIYQTPRYLVIGTGKKITLECSQTMGHDKMYWYQQDPGMELHLIHYSYGVNSTEKGDLSSESTVSRIRTEHFPLTLESARPSHTSQYLCASSIDTSGRGHNEQFFGPGTRLTVL.

V gene TRBV11-3 combines with J gene TRBJ2-5, with D unresolved. Germline CDR1 SGHNT, CDR2 YENEEA. V was clipped by 5 bases and J by 5 bases, with 15 bases between them. CDR3 length: 14 amino acids. CDR3 in DNA: TGTGCCAGCAGCCCACCCGCCGGCAGGGAGACCCAGTACTTC. Its translation: CASSPPAGRETQYF.

The chain employs TRBV5-1 and TRBJ1-1; 8 bases line up with TRBD1. Germline CDR1 SGHRS, CDR2 YFSETQ. V was pared by 2 bases and J by 5 bases, with 11 bases of the junction left unmatched. The CDR3 consists of 16 residues. The CDR3: CASSFGPDRGWTEAFF. CDR3 coding DNA: TGCGCCAGCAGCTTCGGTCCCGACAGGGGTTGGACTGAAGCTTTCTTT.

The V and J genes are TRBV6-4 and TRBJ2-1; 8 nucleotides agree with TRBD2. The length of the CDR3 is 14 residues. V shed 5 bases, J shed 6 bases, and the junction held 6 bases outside the gene matches. Germline V lookup: CDR1 MRHNA, CDR2 SNTAGT. CDR3 DNA sequence: TGTGCCAGCAGTCCGGGACTAGACCTCAATGAGCAGTTCTTC. Amino acid sequence: CASSPGLDLNEQFF.

The genes are TRBV6-1 and TRBJ2-7; D might be TRBD2 (5 bases). The ends were cut back, 10 bases at V and 3 bases at J, with 19 bases in the middle. The CDR3 runs 14 residues. Germline V CDR1 and CDR2: MNHNS, SASEGT. The DNA of the CDR3 is TGTGCCACCCCCGGCGGGTTCCCTCTCTACGAGCAGTACTTC. This codes for CATPGGFPLYEQYF.

The J gene is TRBJ2-2, the V gene TRBV19, with D perhaps TRBD1 (6 bases). V was cut by 8 bases and J by 5 bases, with 15 bases left in between. Per germline, CDR1 LNHDA and CDR2 SQIVND (reference sequence). The CDR3 has 14 residues. The DNA of the CDR3 is TGTGCCAGTTACCCGGGCAGGGGTACCGGGGAGCTGTTTTTT. Its translation: CASYPGRGTGELFF.

The chain recombines TRBV10-1 with TRBJ1-3; 7 nucleotides line up with TRBD1. This CDR3 spans 15 amino acids. Germline V gene sequence: CDR1 WNHNN, CDR2 SYGVQD (reference sequence). V trimming: 2 bases; J trimming: 5 bases; junction bases outside the gene matches: 6. The CDR3 DNA reads as TGCGCCAGCAGTGAGCCGCTACAGGGGAGAAACACCATATATTTT. Encoded protein: CASSEPLQGRNTIYF.

The chain is built from TRBV10-3 and TRBJ1-3; D is undetermined. From germline, CDR1 is ENHRY and CDR2 SYGVKD. This CDR3 has 14 residues. The V end lost 0 bases, the J end lost 4 bases, and 7 bases lay between the germline ends. The CDR3 spells CAISESGGGNTIYF. The CDR3 coding sequence is TGTGCCATCAGTGAGTCTGGAGGGGGAAACACCATATATTTT.

The chain uses TRBV10-2 and TRBJ2-3; 10 bases align to TRBD2. Germline lookup yields CDR1 WSHSY and CDR2 SAAADI. Trimming removed 4 bases from V and 3 bases from J; junction bases left unmatched: 1. This CDR3 contains 14 residues. The CDR3 DNA reads TGCGCCAGCAGTGTAGCGGGGGGTACAGATACGCAGTATTTT. Its translation: CASSVAGGTDTQYF.

V and J are TRBV21-1 and TRBJ2-7; no DNA check was done on the table's D call, TRBD2. TRBV21-1 has pseudogene status. The CDR3 has 16 residues. The CDR3 sequence: CASLPTHSLPSYEQYF. In DNA form, the CDR3 reads TGTGCCAGCTTACCAACCCACTCCTTACCCTCCTACGAGCAGTACTTC.

The chain joins TRBV5-5 to TRBJ1-1, with 11 positions matching TRBD1. This CDR3 has 14 amino acids. Germline assignment: CDR1 SGHKS and CDR2 YYEKEE (reference sequence). V was clipped by 4 bases and J by 2 bases; unmatched bases: 1. CDR3 in amino acids: CASSRTGGNTEAFF. The CDR3 DNA reads as TGTGCCAGCAGCAGGACAGGGGGCAACACTGAAGCTTTCTTT. The entire variable domain, with the rest obtained from reference TRBV5-5 and TRBJ1-1, is as follows: DAGVTQSPTHLIKTRGQQVTLRCSPISGHKSVSWYQQVLGQGPQFIFQYYEKEERGRGNFPDRFSARQFPNYSSELNVNALLLGDSALYLCASSRTGGNTEAFFGQGTRLTVV.

The chain uses TRBV5-4 and TRBJ1-2, with unresolved D. Trimming took off 0 bases at V and 3 bases at J, with 6 bases between the two ends. CDR3 length: 13 amino acids. The germline CDR1 and CDR2 sequences are SGHNT and YYREEE (reference sequence). CDR3 amino acids: CASSLGQDYGYTF. CDR3 in DNA: TGTGCCAGCAGCTTGGGCCAGGACTATGGCTACACCTTC.

The chain employs TRBV6-4 and TRBJ2-3; 8 bases match TRBD2. The CDR3 covers 14 residues. Germline CDR1 MRHNA, CDR2 SNTAGT. The V segment lost 0 bases and the J segment 6 bases; nucleotides outside the gene matches: 2. CDR3 sequence reads: CASSDSTGGDTQYF. CDR3 coding DNA: TGTGCCAGCAGTGACTCTACGGGAGGGGATACGCAGTATTTT.

The chain couples TRBV1 to TRBJ2-2; the DNA was not used to check the table's D call, TRBD1. TRBV1 is deemed a pseudogene. There are 15 residues in the CDR3. CDR3 nucleotide sequence: TGCACCAGCGTCCGACAGCCTCGAAGCACCGGGGAGCTGTTTTTT. Translated, it gives CTSVRQPRSTGELFF.

The V call is TRBV13, the J call TRBJ2-3, with D perhaps TRBD2 (5 bases). Trimming left V 6 bases short and J 4 bases short, with 11 bases between. The CDR3 contains 13 residues. Germline V gene data show CDR1 as PRHDT and CDR2 as FYEKMQ (reference sequence). CDR3 nucleotide sequence: TGTGCCAGCAGTTTGAGGGAATCAGATACGCAGTATTTT. Translated: CASSLRESDTQYF.

The chain links TRBV4-1 to TRBJ1-1; possible D gene TRBD1, 5 bases. V was cut by 1 base and J by 7 bases, with 22 bases left in between. CDR3 length: 17 amino acids. Germline CDR1 is MGHRA and CDR2 is YSYEKL. The CDR3 is CASSQVMGPETPGEAFF. CDR3 DNA sequence: TGCGCCAGCAGCCAAGTAATGGGGCCGGAGACACCAGGTGAAGCTTTCTTT.

The rearrangement uses TRBV10-3 and TRBJ1-1; D is possibly TRBD1 (5 bases). The germline V gene has CDR1 ENHRY and CDR2 SYGVKD. Deletions cut 10 bases from V and 4 bases from J, with 16 bases between. The CDR3 spans 13 residues. For the CDR3, the DNA is TGTGCCAACGAACCAGACAGCTTCACTGAAGCTTTCTTT. It specifies CANEPDSFTEAFF.

The chain uses TRBV5-5 and TRBJ1-1; D call uncertain. Germline CDR1 SGHKS, CDR2 YYEKEE (reference sequence). This CDR3 contains 14 residues. V shed 0 bases and J shed 0 bases, with 6 bases lying between them. The CDR3 sequence: CASSLVQMNTEAFF. The CDR3 DNA reads TGTGCCAGCAGCTTGGTCCAGATGAACACTGAAGCTTTCTTT.

This chain uses TRBV10-3 with TRBJ2-2; either TRBD1 or TRBD2 may fit D (6 bases each). Germline assignment: CDR1 ENHRY and CDR2 SYGVKD. The CDR3 extends over 15 amino acids. V was shortened by 6 bases and J by 2 bases, with 13 bases between the two germline ends. As DNA, the CDR3 is TGTGCCATCAGAGAGGGGGGACTCAACACCGGGGAGCTGTTTTTT. Translated: CAIREGGLNTGELFF.

This sequence joins TRBV6-1 and TRBJ2-1, with D possibly matching TRBD1 (6 bases). Trimming pared 2 bases from V and 7 bases from J, leaving 15 bases between. Germline V CDR1 and CDR2: MNHNS, SASEGT. The CDR3 covers 15 residues. The CDR3 is CASSEPGHKENEQFF. The CDR3 DNA is TGTGCCAGCAGTGAACCGGGACATAAGGAGAATGAGCAGTTCTTC.